This TCR beta chain is drawn from a study of cytomegalovirus exposure and HLA in healthy donors. The CDR3 contains 13 residues. Trimming took 10 bases from V and 4 from J, leaving 14 bases between them. The germline CDR1 and CDR2 sequences are MDHEN and SYDVKM. The PCR made use of 60 Vbeta and 13 Jbeta primers. TCRdb keeps only in-frame clones here, not all; method: immunoSEQ multiplex PCR. The table lists about 120,000 clones, roughly 14% of them singletons, with about 2% in the top ten. The sample comprised PBMCs. This TCR was sampled from a woman aged 18-30 years in good health and CMV-seronegative. The J gene is TRBJ1-5, the V gene TRBV28, with D perhaps TRBD1 (6 bases). CDR3: CATIGGRNQPQHF. The CDR3 DNA reads TGTGCCACAATAGGGGGAAGGAATCAGCCCCAGCATTTT.